Below, one TCR beta chain is given with its context. Its matching antigen is unknown. Germline loops: CDR1 SGDLS, CDR2 YYNGEE. The CDR3 extends over 15 amino acids. Trimming removed 2 bases from V and 3 bases from J, with 12 bases in between. The data stem from a study of graft-versus-host responses after intestinal transplantation. Across the whole study: The transplants performed in recipients were multivisceral, liver-intestinal, or isolated intestinal. Anti-thymocyte globulin induction was given to all recipients, followed by tacrolimus and steroids for about 3 years.

The data were produced by immunoSEQ multiplex PCR, yet TCRdb's version contains in-frame clones alone and is incomplete. Of about 88,000 clones listed, around 90% were seen once; the top ten hold approximately 0.11%. This clonotype originated in a human donor who received an intestinal transplant. Here the sequenced sample was unstimulated CD4+ T cells sorted from spleen or lymph node cells, taken before intestinal transplant. The chain couples TRBV9 to TRBJ1-5, with D possibly matching TRBD1 (5 bases). CDR3 region: CASSVSGGTNQPQHF. For the CDR3, the DNA is TGTGCCAGCAGCGTGTCTGGGGGGACCAATCAGCCCCAGCATTTT. Variable domain in full (rest from reference TRBV9 and TRBJ1-5): DSGVTQTPKHLITATGQRVTLRCSPRSGDLSVYWYQQSLDQGLQFLIQYYNGEERAKGNILERFSAQQFPDLHSELNLSSLELGDSALYFCASSVSGGTNQPQHFGDGTRLSIL.